This TCR beta chain was sequenced for a study of Ad26.COV2.S vaccination and SARS-CoV-2 variants. On the study more broadly: The donor belonged to the COV1001 Ad26.COV2.S trial arm.

Study outcomes and limitations: Vaccine recipients had higher spike-specific TCR breadth than placebo recipients. Post-vaccination spike-specific CD8+ and CD4+ T cell responses reportedly had substantial breadth.

With V trimmed by 2 bases and J by 6 bases, 9 bases remained unmatched. Germline V gene lookup returns CDR1 SGHDT and CDR2 YYEEEE. The CDR3 is 16 amino acids. Treatment described: 19 received Ad26.COV2.S at low or high dose, single or two shots; about 5 received placebo; per-sample allocation not given. Day 63 after the first injection of vaccine or placebo was the sampling time. The assay was immunoSEQ multiplex PCR, and TCRdb's table has in-frame clones only and misses some. The table shows 250,000 or so clones, with about 83% occurring only once. Details on this clone: Its antigen is still unknown.

The rearrangement joins TRBV5-6 to TRBJ2-1; 9 nucleotides agree with TRBD1. The clonotype originates from a person aged 18 to 65 who received the Ad26.COV2.S COVID-19 vaccine or a placebo. Material: peripheral blood, obtained in a trial of Ad26.COV2.S vaccine versus placebo. DNA for the CDR3: TGTGCCAGCAGCTTACCGGGACAGGGCCTGGGCAATGAGCAGTTCTTC. This translates into CASSLPGQGLGNEQFF.